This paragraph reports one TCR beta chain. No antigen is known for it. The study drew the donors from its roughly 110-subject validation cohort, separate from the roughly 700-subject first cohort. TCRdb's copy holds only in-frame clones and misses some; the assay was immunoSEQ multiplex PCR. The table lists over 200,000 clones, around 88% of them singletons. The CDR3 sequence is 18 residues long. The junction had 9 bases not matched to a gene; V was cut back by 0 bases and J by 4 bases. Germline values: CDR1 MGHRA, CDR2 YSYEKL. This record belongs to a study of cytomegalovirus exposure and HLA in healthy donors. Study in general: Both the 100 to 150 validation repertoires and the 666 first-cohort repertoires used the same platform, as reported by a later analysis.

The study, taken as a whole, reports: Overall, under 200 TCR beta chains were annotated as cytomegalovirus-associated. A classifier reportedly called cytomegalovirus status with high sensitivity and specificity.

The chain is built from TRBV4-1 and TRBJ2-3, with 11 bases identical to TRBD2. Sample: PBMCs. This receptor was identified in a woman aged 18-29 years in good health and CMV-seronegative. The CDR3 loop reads CASSQETLAGGGPDTQYF. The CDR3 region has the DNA TGCGCCAGCAGCCAAGAAACCCTAGCGGGAGGAGGACCAGATACGCAGTATTTT.